Below, one T cell receptor (beta chain) is given with its context. This record comes from a study of cytomegalovirus exposure and HLA in healthy donors. Unmatched junction bases numbered 12, after V lost 3 bases and J lost 9 bases. The CDR3 length is 16 residues. Germline V gene sequence: CDR1 SGHNT, CDR2 YENEEA. Researchers ran the PCR with 60 Vbeta and 13 Jbeta primers. This table comes from immunoSEQ multiplex PCR, and its TCRdb copy is limited to in-frame clones, with some not included. The data show some 140,000 clones, 65% to 80% seen once. The specimen sequenced was PBMCs. The sequence was collected from a woman between 40 and 55 years old in good health and CMV-seronegative. This chain uses TRBV11-3 with TRBJ2-1, with 9 bases that match TRBD2. The CDR3 loop reads CASSFGGAGGPGEQFF. In DNA form, the CDR3 reads TGTGCCAGCAGCTTTGGGGGCGCGGGAGGGCCGGGTGAGCAGTTCTTC.